These 2 T cell receptor beta chains were all obtained from the same sample, sequenced in a study of cytomegalovirus exposure and HLA in healthy donors. Method: immunoSEQ multiplex PCR; TCRdb's copy keeps in-frame clones and lacks some. Among 200,000 to 300,000 clones listed, 80% to 95% were seen once. The sample was PBMCs. The source is a woman aged 25 to 39 in good health and CMV-seronegative.

The chain uses TRBV30 and TRBJ1-2; TRBD1 might be the D (5 bases). The V gene lost 4 bases and the J gene lost 1 base, with 13 bases spanning the gap. There are 14 residues in the CDR3. Germline lookup yields CDR1 GTSNPN and CDR2 SVGIG (reference sequence). The chain's CDR3 is CAWIFGQGNYGYTF. CDR3 sequence (DNA): TGTGCCTGGATATTCGGGCAGGGTAACTATGGCTACACCTTC.

CDR3 protein: CASSEKDRGKGYTF. The CDR3, as DNA: TGTGCCAGCAGCGAAAAGGACAGGGGCAAAGGCTACACCTTC. The chain has TRBV14 and TRBJ1-2; 9 bases line up with TRBD1. The CDR3 has 14 residues. CDR1 is SGHDN, CDR2 FVKESK, per germline. V dropped 5 bases and J dropped 8; count of bases not matched to a gene: 9.